The present TCR beta chain was sequenced within a study of identical twins. In its sample, this clonotype was seen a few times. Germline V gene sequence: CDR1 DFQATT, CDR2 SNEGSKA (reference sequence). The V and J ends lost 3 bases and 6 bases respectively, with 14 bases between them. The length of the CDR3 is 14 residues. Each cDNA held unique molecular identifiers, and template switching gave it a universal primer site. TCRdb called the 5' RACE reads again in MiXCR, with one record for every CDR3 protein. The table has fewer than 350,000 distinct CDR3 sequences, less than 9% seen once. These data also featured in a second study, about yellow fever vaccine responses in identical twins.

Sample: memory (CD45RO+) T cells sorted from blood. This chain joins TRBV20-1 and TRBJ1-4; D is undetermined. This TCR was recovered from a woman in her late teens or twenties in good health. The CDR3 is CSARDLSLDEKLFF. The CDR3 bases are TGCAGTGCTAGGGACCTGAGTCTGGATGAAAAACTGTTTTTT.